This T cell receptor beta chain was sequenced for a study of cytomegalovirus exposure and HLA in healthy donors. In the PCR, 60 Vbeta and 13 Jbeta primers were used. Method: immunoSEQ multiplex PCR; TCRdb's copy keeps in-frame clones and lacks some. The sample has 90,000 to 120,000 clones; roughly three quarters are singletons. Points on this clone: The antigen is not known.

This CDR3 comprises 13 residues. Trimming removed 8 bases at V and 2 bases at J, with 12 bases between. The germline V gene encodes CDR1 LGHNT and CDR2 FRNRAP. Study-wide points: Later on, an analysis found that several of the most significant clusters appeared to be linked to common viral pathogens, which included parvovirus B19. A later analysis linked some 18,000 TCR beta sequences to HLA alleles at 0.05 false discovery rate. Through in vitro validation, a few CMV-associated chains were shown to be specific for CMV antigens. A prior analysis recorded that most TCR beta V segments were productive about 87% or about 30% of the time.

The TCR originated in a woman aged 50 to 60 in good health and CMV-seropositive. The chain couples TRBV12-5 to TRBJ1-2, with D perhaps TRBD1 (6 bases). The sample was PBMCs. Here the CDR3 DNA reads TGTGCTAGTTACACGGGGGGCAACTATGGCTACACCTTC. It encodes CASYTGGNYGYTF.